This T cell receptor beta chain was identified during a study of OX40 agonist ivuxolimab in advanced cancers. Germline values: CDR1 GTSNPN, CDR2 SVGIG (reference sequence). There are 15 residues in the CDR3. V gave up 3 bases and J gave up 4 bases, with 16 bases separating them. Generated by immunoSEQ multiplex PCR, the TCRdb table keeps only in-frame clones and is missing some. This table holds some 69,000 clones, over 75% found once. This TCR was sampled from an adult with an advanced solid tumor such as melanoma, head and neck, liver or kidney cancer. The chain has TRBV30 and TRBJ2-1; possible D gene TRBD1, 5 bases. Sequenced material: CD4+ or CD8+ T cells sorted from blood, taken in a trial of the OX40 agonist ivuxolimab. CDR3 residues: CAWSGGPGRYNEQFF. In DNA form, the CDR3 reads TGTGCCTGGAGCGGCGGACCAGGGCGATACAATGAGCAGTTCTTC.